Below, 10 T cell receptor beta chains from the same sample are listed, as sequenced in a study of T-cell memory formation after mild COVID-19. Each CDR3 protein is one row after TCRdb ran MiXCR on the 5' RACE reads. The sample consists of approximately 210,000 distinct CDR3 sequences, roughly a tenth of them appearing once. Material: PBMCs or a T cell subset sorted from them (not recorded which). The origin of the receptors is a man aged 18-30 years who had mild COVID-19 (a few samples of this study predate the infection). Cell type and time point are not known.

The chain is built from TRBV11-2 and TRBJ2-5; a possible D gene is TRBD1 (5 bases). Germline V lookup: CDR1 SGHAT, CDR2 FQNNGV. Trimming removed 2 bases from V and 7 bases from J, with 8 bases in between. This CDR3 comprises 12 residues. The CDR3 loop is CASSLSRGTQYF. The DNA of the CDR3 is TGTGCCAGCAGCTTAAGTAGGGGGACCCAGTACTTC.

The chain has TRBV18 and TRBJ2-1, with 8 bases that match TRBD1. The V gene end was trimmed by 3 bases and the J gene end by 4 bases; junction bases not matched to a gene: 5. The CDR3 extends over 15 amino acids. CDR1 and CDR2 (germline): KGHSH, LQKENI. CDR3 amino acids: CASSPGTGPYNEQFF. DNA of the CDR3: TGTGCCAGCTCACCCGGGACAGGCCCTTACAATGAGCAGTTCTTC.

This sequence joins TRBV20-1 and TRBJ1-2; D might be TRBD1 (5 bases). CDR1 is DFQATT, CDR2 SNEGSKA, per germline (reference sequence). The CDR3 has 11 amino acids. The V end lost 3 bases, the J end lost 9 bases, and 11 bases lay between the germline ends. CDR3 sequence: CSASGGERYTF. The CDR3 nucleotides are TGCAGTGCTAGCGGAGGGGAACGCTACACCTTC.

This clonotype was counted only a few times. V usage is TRBV28 and J usage is TRBJ1-5; 9 bases map to TRBD1. Germline V gene sequence: CDR1 MDHEN, CDR2 SYDVKM. The CDR3 runs 13 residues. V shed 8 bases, J shed 4 bases, and the junction held 3 bases outside the gene matches. CDR3 region: CASGTGINQPQHF. CDR3 DNA sequence: TGTGCCAGCGGGACAGGGATAAATCAGCCCCAGCATTTT.

This clonotype was observed a handful of times. V usage is TRBV6-2 or TRBV6-3 and J usage is TRBJ1-2; 8 bases fit TRBD1. The CDR3 sequence is 13 residues long. With 6 bases clipped from V and 4 bases from J, the junction kept 4 bases outside the gene matches. Germline CDR1 is MNHEY and CDR2 is SVGEGT. The DNA for the CDR3 is TGTGCCAGCAGACAAGGACAGGGCTATGGCTACACCTTC. Translation: CASRQGQGYGYTF.

The chain carries TRBV3-1 and TRBJ1-2, with D unclear. This CDR3 contains 15 residues. Germline CDR1 is LGHDT and CDR2 is YNNKEL (reference sequence). V dropped 4 bases and J dropped 4 bases, with 16 bases sitting between them. The CDR3 nucleotides read TGTGCCAGCAGCCCCGGACCTTCCTACAGCTATGGCTACACCTTC. Residues: CASSPGPSYSYGYTF.

The V and J genes are TRBV11-2 and TRBJ1-6, with no clear D. The germline CDR1 and CDR2 sequences are SGHAT and FQNNGV. CDR3 length: 15 residues. V lost 6 bases, J lost 7 bases, and 16 bases lay in between. Here the CDR3 DNA reads TGTGCCAGCAGGGTTGGAGGGCGGAACAATTCACCCCTCCACTTT. It specifies CASRVGGRNNSPLHF.

The rearrangement links TRBV9 to TRBJ2-5; weak D call: TRBD1 (6 bases). The CDR3 has 14 residues. The germline V and J ends were trimmed by 3 bases and 4 bases, with 13 bases remaining between them. Germline loops: CDR1 SGDLS, CDR2 YYNGEE. The CDR3 sequence is CASSARDNGETQYF. CDR3 in DNA: TGTGCCAGCAGCGCTCGGGACAATGGAGAGACCCAGTACTTC.

The sample holds a few counts of this clonotype. The rearrangement uses TRBV20-1 and TRBJ2-7; D gene uncertain. Deletions cut 7 bases from V and 0 bases from J, with 10 bases between. The CDR3 has 12 amino acids. Per the germline V gene, CDR1 is DFQATT and CDR2 is SNEGSKA (reference sequence). The CDR3 DNA follows: TGCAGTGTTGAGGATCTCTCCTACGAGCAGTACTTC. Encoded protein: CSVEDLSYEQYF.

The rearrangement links TRBV12-3 or TRBV12-4 to TRBJ2-7; D gene ambiguous. The V end was cut by 1 base, the J end by 7 bases, with 8 bases between. The CDR3 runs 12 residues. The CDR3 nucleotides are TGTGCCAGCAGTTTAGGGCATGGGGAGCAGTACGTC. It is translated as CASSLGHGEQYV.